Presented here are 27 T cell receptor beta chains from one specimen sequenced in a study of Graves' ophthalmopathy and Graves' hyperthyroidism. RNA transcripts were the template, and TCR beta CDR3 regions were amplified from them. After a first-round RT-PCR with HTBI primers, a second-round multiplex PCR was run. TCRdb re-called the multiplex PCR reads through MiXCR, storing one row per CDR3 protein. The sample holds over 650,000 distinct CDR3 sequences; over 40% are singletons and the top ten take more than 2.5%. Sequenced: peripheral blood. The source of these receptors is an adult man with Graves' ophthalmopathy.

The chain couples TRBV6-5 to TRBJ2-5; 10 bases are a match to TRBD1. The V gene end was trimmed by 5 bases and the J gene end by 3 bases; junction bases not matched to a gene: 3. The CDR3 runs to 14 residues. From germline, CDR1 is MNHEY and CDR2 SVGAGI. CDR3 nucleotide sequence: TGTGCCAGCAGTAGACAGGGGGCGAAAGAGACCCAGTACTTC. It translates to CASSRQGAKETQYF.

V and J are TRBV25-1 and TRBJ2-5; 9 bases are a match to TRBD1. Losses at the gene ends were 7 bases for V and 3 bases for J; bases not matched to a gene: 9. The germline CDR1 and CDR2 sequences are MGHDK and SYGVNS. CDR3 length: 15 amino acids. CDR3 sequence (DNA): TGTGCCAGCACGATCGACAGGGGGTATAAAGAGACCCAGTACTTC. Protein: CASTIDRGYKETQYF.

A remark on this clonotype: One base away lies a much larger clone, so this may be a sequencing read error. J is TRBJ1-6 and V is TRBV19, with D uncertain. This CDR3 spans 14 amino acids. Per the germline V gene, CDR1 is LNHDA and CDR2 is SQIVND (reference sequence). Between the trimmed V and J ends, which lost 6 bases and 10 bases, there was a span of 16 bases. CDR3 loop: CASSPSAGISPLHF. The DNA of the CDR3 is TGTGCCAGTAGCCCCTCCGCAGGAATATCACCCCTCCACTTT.

This clonotype occurred many times. This chain joins TRBV9 and TRBJ2-3, with 9 bases fitting TRBD1. After removal of 4 bases from V and 6 bases from J, the junction contained 3 bases not matched to a gene. The CDR3 is 13 residues long. CDR1 and CDR2 from the germline V gene are SGDLS and YYNGEE. CDR3: CASSPTGGDTQYF. CDR3 nucleotides: TGTGCCAGCAGCCCTACAGGGGGCGATACGCAGTATTTT.

The V and J genes are TRBV27 and TRBJ1-1; D not resolved. Germline V gene lookup returns CDR1 MNHEY and CDR2 SMNVEV (reference sequence). V gave up 3 bases and J gave up 3 bases, with 11 bases separating them. This CDR3 region has 14 residues. The CDR3 DNA sequence: TGTGCCAGCAGTTTCGGCAGCTTGGACACTGAAGCTTTCTTT. Protein: CASSFGSLDTEAFF.

V is TRBV18 and J is TRBJ2-5, with D unresolved. The germline V gene encodes CDR1 KGHSH and CDR2 LQKENI. V lost 8 bases, J lost 1 base, and 11 bases lay in between. The CDR3 sequence is 13 residues long. DNA of the CDR3: TGTGCCAGCCCACTGTACGGCCAAGAGACCCAGTACTTC. As protein: CASPLYGQETQYF.

This rearrangement joins TRBV6-5 to TRBJ1-2; D gene ambiguous. With 2 bases removed from V and 4 bases from J, the gap between germline ends came to 8 bases. Germline V gives CDR1 MNHEY, CDR2 SVGAGI. The CDR3 has 13 residues. The CDR3 here is CASSYAGSYGYTF. As DNA, the CDR3 is TGTGCCAGCAGTTACGCGGGATCCTATGGCTACACCTTC.

The chain is built from TRBV9 and TRBJ2-6; D is undetermined. The CDR3 is 15 residues long. CDR1 and CDR2 from the germline V gene are SGDLS and YYNGEE. V was trimmed by 3 bases and J by 6 bases, leaving 13 bases between them. This CDR3 is CASSGDGQEANVLTF. As DNA, the CDR3 is TGTGCCAGCAGCGGGGATGGTCAAGAGGCCAACGTCCTGACTTTC. The variable domain in full, with the rest retrieved from reference TRBV9 and TRBJ2-6, is DSGVTQTPKHLITATGQRVTLRCSPRSGDLSVYWYQQSLDQGLQFLIQYYNGEERAKGNILERFSAQQFPDLHSELNLSSLELGDSALYFCASSGDGQEANVLTFGAGSRLTVL.

There are many counts of this clonotype. The chain recombines TRBV20-1 with TRBJ2-7; 8 nucleotides match TRBD1. J lost 3 bases, V lost 1 base, and 2 bases had no gene match. Germline CDR1 DFQATT, CDR2 SNEGSKA (reference sequence). The CDR3 contains 13 residues. CDR3 amino acids: CSARGTGLYEQYF. The CDR3 coding sequence is TGCAGTGCTAGAGGGACAGGGCTCTACGAGCAGTACTTC.

J is TRBJ1-2 and V is TRBV2, with 10 nucleotides matching TRBD1. Germline trimming cut 10 bases from V and 6 bases from J; bases unmatched to any gene: 8. This CDR3 contains 13 residues. Germline CDR1 and CDR2: SNHLY and FYNNEI. Here the CDR3 DNA reads TGTGCCAAACCGGGACAGGGGACCGATGGCTACACCTTC. It codes for CAKPGQGTDGYTF.

This clonotype was seen a handful of times. V usage is TRBV7-9 and J usage is TRBJ1-1, with D unresolved. Trimming pared 1 base from V and 8 bases from J, leaving 5 bases between. Germline assignment: CDR1 SEHNR and CDR2 FQNEAQ (reference sequence). This CDR3 is 11 amino acids long. In DNA, the CDR3 is TGTGCCAGCAGCTTAGAGGTCGAAGCTTTCTTT. Residues: CASSLEVEAFF.

This clonotype was counted ten times or more. The J gene is TRBJ1-2, the V gene TRBV4-1; no clear D gene. The CDR3 contains 12 residues. Germline assignment: CDR1 MGHRA and CDR2 YSYEKL. V lost 8 bases and J lost 3, with 10 bases in between. In nucleotides, the CDR3 is TGCGCCAGCGTGGGGTCTGACTATGGCTACACCTTC. Its protein product is CASVGSDYGYTF.

The table lists this clonotype with a count of one. The chain recombines TRBV20-1 with TRBJ2-7, with TRBD1 as a possible D gene (6 bases). CDR1 is DFQATT, CDR2 SNEGSKA, per germline (reference sequence). The CDR3 loop spans 13 amino acids. Trimming removed 6 bases at V and 5 bases at J, with 17 bases between. The CDR3 region has the DNA TGCAGTGCCCAGGGGTACAGGGACAACGAGCAGTACTTC. It specifies CSAQGYRDNEQYF.

The chain has TRBV24-1 and TRBJ2-1; a possible D gene is TRBD2 (6 bases). This CDR3 has 16 residues. V lost 3 bases, J lost 7 bases, and 18 bases lay in between. In germline, CDR1 is KGHDR, CDR2 SFDVKD. The CDR3 sequence is CATSDRGREWSNEQFF. The CDR3 DNA is TGTGCCACCAGTGATCGGGGTCGGGAGTGGTCGAATGAGCAGTTCTTC.

The CDR3 sequence: CARQGDQPQHF. The CDR3 nucleotides are TGTGCGCGACAGGGGGATCAGCCCCAGCATTTT. The genes are TRBV2 and TRBJ1-5; 9 bases map to TRBD1. CDR1 and CDR2 from the germline V gene are SNHLY and FYNNEI. The CDR3 loop spans 11 amino acids.

The gene calls are TRBV7-6 and TRBJ1-1; D not certain. The CDR3 length is 15 residues. The V end was cut by 0 bases, the J end by 3 bases, with 11 bases between. Germline V lookup: CDR1 SGHVS, CDR2 FNYEAQ. The chain's CDR3 is CASSLARYRDTEAFF. CDR3 in DNA: TGTGCCAGCAGCTTAGCGAGGTACAGAGACACTGAAGCTTTCTTT.

The CDR3 here is CASSLPGTGGKDTEAFF. As DNA, the CDR3 is TGTGCCAGCAGCTTACCCGGGACAGGGGGCAAGGACACTGAAGCTTTCTTT. The rearrangement uses TRBV7-3 and TRBJ1-1, with TRBD1 matching 12 bases. Trimming took 2 bases from V and 3 from J; bases not matched to a gene: 7. Germline CDR1 is SGHTA and CDR2 is FQGTGA. The CDR3 consists of 17 residues.

To note about this clonotype: A read error may produce the germline difference seen at one junction end. The chain combines TRBV10-3 with TRBJ2-6; 7 bases line up with TRBD1. This CDR3 has 16 amino acids. Germline lookup yields CDR1 ENHRY and CDR2 SYGVKD. CDR3 sequence reads: CAISAREGAGGRTEAF. CDR3 nucleotides: TGTGCCATCAGTGCCCGTGAAGGGGCAGGGGGACGCACTGAAGCTTTC.

The chain recombines TRBV10-3 with TRBJ1-6, with a possible D match to TRBD1 (5 bases). The CDR3 is 14 residues long. Per germline, CDR1 ENHRY and CDR2 SYGVKD. V lost 2 bases and J 7 bases, leaving 9 bases between the germline ends. The CDR3, as DNA: TGTGCCATCAGTGAGGGACAAATGAATTCACCCCTCCACTTT. This sequence encodes CAISEGQMNSPLHF.

This clonotype was detected a few times. V is TRBV10-3 and J is TRBJ2-7, with TRBD1 matching 10 bases. The CDR3 has 13 amino acids. Trimming took 11 bases from V and 4 from J; bases not matched to a gene: 8. The germline CDR1 and CDR2 sequences are ENHRY and SYGVKD. DNA for the CDR3: TGTGCCGCCGGACAGGGGGGTTTTTACGAGCAGTACTTC. Protein sequence: CAAGQGGFYEQYF.

V is TRBV15 and J is TRBJ2-3, with TRBD2 matching 12 bases. This CDR3 contains 17 residues. CDR1 and CDR2 (germline): LNHNV, YYDKDF (reference sequence). V shed 6 bases, J shed 5 bases, and the junction held 12 bases outside the gene matches. As DNA, the CDR3 is TGTGCCACCAGGGGAAAGCCTGGACTAGCGGGACAAGATACGCAGTATTTT. Translated: CATRGKPGLAGQDTQYF.

Many counts were recorded for this clonotype. This rearrangement joins TRBV5-8 to TRBJ1-4; 7 bases match TRBD1. With V trimmed by 4 bases and J by 2 bases, 5 bases remained unmatched. Germline values: CDR1 SGHTS, CDR2 YDEGEE. The CDR3 contains 15 residues. CDR3 protein: CASSGPGQTNEKLFF. In nucleotides, the CDR3 is TGTGCCAGCAGCGGACCGGGACAGACTAATGAAAAACTGTTTTTT.

This chain links TRBV4-3 with TRBJ1-2, with D uncertain. This CDR3 has 17 amino acids. Germline assignment: CDR1 LGHNA and CDR2 YSLEER. V lost 0 bases, J lost 6 bases, and 20 bases lay in between. The CDR3, as DNA: TGCGCCAGCAGCCAAGAGCCGGATCCAACGGCGTACAATGGCTACACCTTC. It codes for CASSQEPDPTAYNGYTF.

The sample holds many counts of this clonotype. The genes are TRBV10-3 and TRBJ1-6, with 9 nucleotides matching TRBD1. The ends lost 4 bases at V and 10 bases at J; junction bases unmatched: 11. CDR3 length equals 16 residues. Germline V gives CDR1 ENHRY, CDR2 SYGVKD. In nucleotides, the CDR3 is TGTGCCATCAGTGTCGAGGGACAGGGATTGGGATCACCCCTCCACTTT. Amino acids: CAISVEGQGLGSPLHF.

This clonotype was detected many times. The CDR3 DNA is TGTGCCAGCAGCCCTACCGAACTGAACACTGAAGCTTTCTTT. Translating it yields CASSPTELNTEAFF. This chain uses TRBV4-2 with TRBJ1-1; no reliable D call. The V gene's germline CDR1 is LGHNA and CDR2 YNFKEQ. Trimming pared 4 bases from V and 0 bases from J, leaving 9 bases between. The CDR3 has 14 residues.

The chain recombines TRBV10-3 with TRBJ1-2; TRBD1 matches 7 bases. The CDR3 spans 14 residues. Germline V lookup: CDR1 ENHRY, CDR2 SYGVKD. Trimming removed 7 bases from V and 2 bases from J; junction bases left unmatched: 7. CDR3 bases: TGTGCCATCACTAAACAGGGGTACAACTATGGCTACACCTTC. Its protein product is CAITKQGYNYGYTF.

Regarding this clonotype: No conserved phenylalanine or tryptophan is present at the end of the CDR3, so a read error is the likely explanation. J is TRBJ2-7 and V is TRBV7-9, with 9 bases identical to TRBD1. This CDR3 is built from 15 residues. Trimming removed 4 bases from V and 3 bases from J; junction bases left unmatched: 7. The germline V gene encodes CDR1 SEHNR and CDR2 FQNEAQ (reference sequence). As DNA, the CDR3 is TGTGCCAGCAGCTCCACCGGGACAGGGTTCTACGAGCAGTACCTC. Its protein product is CASSSTGTGFYEQYL.